The present TCR beta chain was sequenced within a study of OX40 agonist ivuxolimab in advanced cancers. Study-level findings and limits: Certain nonresponders likewise exhibited a low normalized T-cell clonal expansion.

Method: immunoSEQ multiplex PCR; TCRdb's copy keeps in-frame clones and lacks some. The table lists around 76,000 clones, around 83% of them singletons. Concerning this clone: Its antigen remains unknown.

This TCR was sampled from an adult with an advanced solid tumor such as melanoma, head and neck, liver or kidney cancer. The sequencing here drew on CD4+ or CD8+ T cells sorted from blood, taken in a trial of the OX40 agonist ivuxolimab.

The CDR3 nucleotides read TGTGCCAGCGGGACACGGGGTGCTGGAAACACCATATATTTT. Translating it yields CASGTRGAGNTIYF. The chain links TRBV6-5 to TRBJ1-3, with D perhaps matching TRBD1 (6 bases). The CDR3 contains 14 residues. V was cut by 8 bases and J by 2 bases, with 13 bases left in between. The germline gives CDR1 MNHEY, CDR2 SVGAGI.